This T cell receptor beta chain was sequenced during a study of blood T cell repertoires in COVID-19. From germline, CDR1 is MNHEY and CDR2 SVGAGI. V lost 2 bases, J lost 10 bases, and 12 bases lay in between. There are 13 residues in the CDR3. The repertoire was sequenced with immunoSEQ multiplex PCR; TCRdb's copy has only in-frame clones and lacks some. Among roughly 120,000 clones listed, 90% were seen once. This clone came up once. Sequences were obtained from peripheral blood. The genes are TRBV6-5 and TRBJ1-5, with D hard to call. The TCR comes from a man aged 50 to 60 with active COVID-19. The CDR3 DNA reads TGTGCCAGCAGTTACAGGGAGTTGGGCCCCCAGCATTTT. It specifies CASSYRELGPQHF.